What follows is one T cell receptor beta chain and its context. This record belongs to a study of CD8+ T cells in alopecia areata. cDNA reverse transcribed from extracted RNA served as the sequencing template. The data were produced by immunoSEQ multiplex PCR, yet TCRdb's version contains in-frame clones alone and is incomplete. The sample includes a few hundred thousand clones, just over 55% of them seen just once. Germline V gives CDR1 LNHDA, CDR2 SQIVND (reference sequence). V gave up 3 bases and J gave up 1 base, with 7 bases separating them. This CDR3 comprises 13 residues. The chain couples TRBV19 to TRBJ2-7, with D possibly matching TRBD2 (6 bases). Material for sequencing was CD8+ T cells sorted from blood. This receptor was taken from a human donor in good health. The CDR3 sequence is CASSIGLSYEQYF. The CDR3 nucleotides read TGTGCCAGTAGTATTGGACTATCCTACGAGCAGTACTTC.